The sample holds a few counts of the clone carrying this T cell receptor beta chain. No antigen is known for it. This entry comes from a study of blood T cells in healthy people across ages. CDR1 MGHDK and CDR2 SYGVNS come from the germline V gene. The CDR3 is 14 amino acids. The V gene lost 1 base and the J gene lost 4 bases, with 10 bases spanning the gap. Study-level points and caveats: Aged donors had fewer naive CD4+ cells and lower diversity than long-lived donors. Unsorted PBMCs prevented conclusive naive versus antigen-experienced comparison.

A second PCR, run for roughly 7 to 11 cycles, used a sample-barcoded 5' primer plus a J-beta primer mix. Template switching added a 12-random-nucleotide identifier to every cDNA molecule. From the 5' RACE reads, TCRdb called clonotypes with MiXCR, one entry per CDR3 protein. There are 850,000 to 1,100,000 distinct CDR3 sequences in the sample; 35% to 40% occur only once, and over 10% lies in the top ten. The source is a man aged 18 to 30 in good health. The chain has TRBV25-1 and TRBJ1-2, with D hard to call. Input material: blood. In nucleotides, the CDR3 is TGTGCCAGCAGTGAATCGACGGAATTCTATGGCTACACCTTC. Amino acid sequence: CASSESTEFYGYTF.